The 16 T cell receptor beta chains reported below all come from one sample, sequenced in a study of blood T cells in healthy people across ages. The authors ran a second PCR of about 7 to 11 cycles using a sample-barcoded 5' primer and a J-beta primer mix. One entry per CDR3 protein results from TCRdb running MiXCR on the 5' RACE reads. The table has roughly 1.9 million distinct CDR3 sequences, about 39% seen once; the top ten hold around 23%. The sequenced sample was blood. The receptors were sampled from a human donor in good health.

This clonotype showed up just a few times. The chain has TRBV7-2 and TRBJ2-1; D may be TRBD2 (6 bases). Germline lookup yields CDR1 SGHTA and CDR2 FQGNSA. This CDR3 has 15 residues. The V end lost 5 bases, the J end lost 7 bases, and 18 bases lay between the germline ends. CDR3 loop: CASSLPTRGRNEQFF. Here the CDR3 DNA reads TGTGCCAGCAGCCTACCTACCCGAGGGAGGAATGAGCAGTTCTTC.

This chain joins TRBV20-1 and TRBJ2-1; D unresolved. Germline CDR1 DFQATT, CDR2 SNEGSKA (reference sequence). CDR3 size: 14 residues. V shed 5 bases and J shed 0 bases, with 11 bases lying between them. CDR3 amino acids: CSAASLTSYNEQFF. DNA of the CDR3: TGCAGTGCTGCATCTCTAACCTCCTACAATGAGCAGTTCTTC.

This chain uses TRBV6-6 with TRBJ2-6; no firm D call. Germline V CDR1 and CDR2: MNHNY, SVGAGI (reference sequence). The CDR3 is 14 residues long. Trimming shortened V by 7 bases and J by 1 base, and 8 bases separated the two germline ends. The CDR3 coding sequence is TGTGCCAGCAACTCTTATTCTGGGGCCAACGTCCTGACTTTC. It encodes CASNSYSGANVLTF.

Only one count was recorded for this clonotype. The J gene is TRBJ1-1, the V gene TRBV6-2 or TRBV6-3; a weak D match, TRBD1 (5 bases). The V end was cut by 6 bases, the J end by 5 bases, with 13 bases between. CDR3 size: 13 residues. Germline V lookup: CDR1 MNHEY, CDR2 SVGEGT. The CDR3 protein is CASRIVRGTEAFF. DNA of the CDR3: TGTGCCAGCAGGATTGTAAGGGGAACTGAAGCTTTCTTT.

This sequence joins TRBV5-6 and TRBJ1-1; TRBD1 agrees at 7 bases. The CDR3 spans 14 residues. Germline V gene lookup returns CDR1 SGHDT and CDR2 YYEEEE. V trimming: 3 bases; J trimming: 3 bases; junction bases outside the gene matches: 5. CDR3 loop: CASSSQTGYTEAFF. CDR3 sequence (DNA): TGTGCCAGCAGCTCGCAGACAGGGTACACTGAAGCTTTCTTT.

A note on this clonotype: The final CDR3 position lacks the conserved phenylalanine or tryptophan, pointing to a likely read error. The rearrangement links TRBV20-1 to TRBJ1-6; D is undetermined. There are 12 residues in the CDR3. Trimming cost V 2 bases and J 4 bases, with 3 bases left between them. The germline V gene encodes CDR1 DFQATT and CDR2 SNEGSKA (reference sequence). CDR3 bases: TGCAGTGCTAGATTGTATAATTCACCCCTCCACTGT. Its protein product is CSARLYNSPLHC.

The chain links TRBV5-1 to TRBJ1-6, with a weak D call TRBD1 (5 bases). The CDR3 extends over 13 amino acids. Germline lookup yields CDR1 SGHRS and CDR2 YFSETQ. V lost 5 bases, J lost 4 bases, and 7 bases lay in between. The CDR3 bases are TGCGCCAGCAGAGGGGATTATAATTCACCCCTCCACTTT. Encoded protein: CASRGDYNSPLHF.

This clonotype occurred a few times. The chain joins TRBV29-1 to TRBJ2-6, with TRBD1 matching 10 bases. Germline-derived CDR1 and CDR2 are SQVTM and ANQGSEA. The CDR3 sequence is 14 residues long. V gave up 7 bases and J gave up 2 bases; unmatched junction bases: 2. As DNA, the CDR3 is TGCAGCGCTGACAGGGGGCCTGGGGCCAACGTCCTGACTTTC. Amino acids: CSADRGPGANVLTF.

This chain joins TRBV10-3 and TRBJ1-1, with D possibly TRBD1 on 6 matching bases. This CDR3 contains 15 residues. Germline V gene sequence: CDR1 ENHRY, CDR2 SYGVKD. The V and J ends lost 7 bases and 0 bases respectively, with 15 bases between them. DNA for the CDR3: TGTGCCATCAAGGGGACAAGGGGCTTGAACACTGAAGCTTTCTTT. Protein product: CAIKGTRGLNTEAFF.

This clonotype was observed a few times. This chain connects TRBV20-1 to TRBJ2-4; TRBD1 or TRBD2 may be the D gene (5 bases each). With 3 bases removed from V and 6 bases from J, the gap between germline ends came to 12 bases. CDR1 and CDR2 (germline): DFQATT, SNEGSKA (reference sequence). The CDR3 runs 13 residues. CDR3 nucleotides: TGCAGTGCTAGTCGGGGACGGCCAAACATTCAGTACTTC. As protein: CSASRGRPNIQYF.

The chain employs TRBV7-9 and TRBJ2-7; possibly TRBD1 or TRBD2 for D (7 bases each). This CDR3 has 14 amino acids. Trimming pared 3 bases from V and 3 bases from J, leaving 12 bases between. Germline CDR1 SEHNR, CDR2 FQNEAQ (reference sequence). The CDR3 region is CASSLRGTDYEQYF. DNA of the CDR3: TGTGCCAGCAGCTTGCGGGGGACAGACTACGAGCAGTACTTC.

The gene calls are TRBV3-1 and TRBJ2-7, with D possibly called TRBD1 or TRBD2 (5 bases each). This CDR3 has 11 residues. Germline V CDR1 and CDR2: LGHDT, YNNKEL (reference sequence). The germline V and J ends were trimmed by 0 bases and 12 bases, with 9 bases remaining between them. Here the CDR3 DNA reads TGTGCCAGCAGCCAAGACGGGACGTTGTACTTC. It codes for CASSQDGTLYF.

The V call is TRBV5-1, the J call TRBJ1-2, with 7 bases identical to TRBD1. CDR3 length: 14 amino acids. V was clipped by 4 bases and J by 3 bases; unmatched bases: 6. Germline CDR1 is SGHRS and CDR2 is YFSETQ. Here the CDR3 DNA reads TGCGCCAGCAGCAGAACAGGGGTCCACTATGGCTACACCTTC. This sequence encodes CASSRTGVHYGYTF. Full variable domain (remainder filled in from reference TRBV5-1 and TRBJ1-2): KAGVTQTPRYLIKTRGQQVTLSCSPISGHRSVSWYQQTPGQGLQFLFEYFSETQRNKGNFPGRFSGRQFSNSRSEMNVSTLELGDSALYLCASSRTGVHYGYTFGSGTRLTVV.

This CDR3 reads CSAIADRPYNSPLHF. The CDR3 DNA is TGCAGTGCGATAGCCGACAGGCCATATAATTCACCCCTCCACTTT. The chain joins TRBV20-1 to TRBJ1-6, with D possibly being TRBD1 (6 bases). V lost 6 bases and J lost 4, with 16 bases in between. Per germline, CDR1 DFQATT and CDR2 SNEGSKA (reference sequence). The length of the CDR3 is 15 residues.

This clonotype was seen more than once but under ten times. The CDR3 DNA reads as TGCGCCAGCAGCCCCGGCGGGGACTATCAGCCCCAGCATTTT. Its protein is CASSPGGDYQPQHF. V usage is TRBV5-1 and J usage is TRBJ1-5, with D possibly matching TRBD1 (5 bases). The germline V gene has CDR1 SGHRS and CDR2 YFSETQ. This CDR3 comprises 14 residues. Trimming stripped 4 bases from V and 5 bases from J, with 13 bases between. The full variable domain, completed using reference TRBV5-1 and TRBJ1-5, is KAGVTQTPRYLIKTRGQQVTLSCSPISGHRSVSWYQQTPGQGLQFLFEYFSETQRNKGNFPGRFSGRQFSNSRSEMNVSTLELGDSALYLCASSPGGDYQPQHFGDGTRLSIL.

The count of this clonotype is one. The V gene is TRBV29-1, the J gene TRBJ1-1; possible D gene TRBD1, 5 bases. The CDR3 contains 12 residues. From germline, CDR1 is SQVTM and CDR2 ANQGSEA. V shed 7 bases and J shed 4 bases, with 13 bases lying between them. The CDR3 region is CSAQTEVTEAFF. Here the CDR3 DNA reads TGCAGCGCCCAGACAGAAGTCACTGAAGCTTTCTTT.